Presented here are 27 T cell receptor beta chains from one specimen sequenced in a study of cytomegalovirus exposure and HLA in healthy donors. Primers for the PCR totalled 60 Vbeta and 13 Jbeta. Only in-frame clones appear in the TCRdb table, and some are missing; sequencing was by immunoSEQ multiplex PCR. The sample yields over 110,000 clones, over 70% seen once. What was sequenced was PBMCs. These receptors were taken from a man aged 18 to 30 in good health and CMV-seronegative.

The J gene is TRBJ2-1, the V gene TRBV30, with TRBD2 matching over 7 bases. The V segment lost 7 bases and the J segment 0 bases; nucleotides outside the gene matches: 15. The germline V gene has CDR1 GTSNPN and CDR2 SVGIG (reference sequence). This CDR3 has 17 amino acids. CDR3 DNA sequence: TGTGCCTCCGACCAACCGGGGGGTGATAGCTCCTACAATGAGCAGTTCTTC. This sequence encodes CASDQPGGDSSYNEQFF.

This CDR3 is CASSPLGRNEKLFF. Written as DNA, the CDR3 is TGTGCCAGCTCACCATTGGGGCGGAATGAAAAACTGTTTTTT. The V and J genes are TRBV18 and TRBJ1-4, with a tentative D call TRBD1 (5 bases). The CDR3 is made up of 14 amino acids. V was shortened by 2 bases and J by 5 bases, with 9 bases between the two germline ends. Germline assignment: CDR1 KGHSH and CDR2 LQKENI.

The genes are TRBV7-8 and TRBJ1-2, with D possibly matching TRBD1 (5 bases). The CDR3 runs to 18 residues. Looked up from germline, CDR1 is SGHVS and CDR2 is FQNEAQ. V dropped 3 bases and J dropped 1 base, with 21 bases sitting between them. Here the CDR3 DNA reads TGTGCCAGCAGCTTGAGTGGGCCGAAGGGGAACCTTAACTATGGCTACACCTTC. Its translation is CASSLSGPKGNLNYGYTF.

The genes are TRBV11-2 and TRBJ1-6, with 10 bases matching TRBD1. V was pared by 4 bases and J by 12 bases, with 6 bases of the junction left unmatched. The CDR3 spans 14 residues. Germline V gives CDR1 SGHAT, CDR2 FQNNGV. CDR3 amino acids: CASSSVRDRGPLHF. The CDR3 DNA reads TGTGCCAGCAGCTCAGTGCGGGACAGGGGACCCCTCCACTTT. Combining the CDR3 with reference TRBV11-2 and TRBJ1-6 gives the whole variable domain EAGVAQSPRYKIIEKRQSVAFWCNPISGHATLYWYQQILGQGPKLLIQFQNNGVVDDSQLPKDRFSAERLKGVDSTLKIQPAKLEDSAVYLCASSSVRDRGPLHFGNGTRLTVT.

The V call is TRBV20-1, the J call TRBJ2-3; no clear D gene. Germline CDR1 and CDR2: DFQATT and SNEGSKA (reference sequence). The CDR3 is made up of 10 amino acids. Trimming removed 6 bases from V and 2 bases from J, with 3 bases in between. The CDR3, as DNA: TGCAGTGCACTCACAGATACGCAGTATTTT. It specifies CSALTDTQYF.

This chain links TRBV25-1 with TRBJ2-5; unclear D gene. The J call is uncertain, as TRBJ2-7 better fits the DNA end. CDR1 is MGHDK and CDR2 is SYGVNS in the germline V gene. The CDR3 has 11 amino acids. The CDR3 DNA is TGTGCCAGCAGTGAAGTTAACGAGCAGTACTTC. It encodes CASSEVNEQYF.

In DNA, the CDR3 is TGTGCCAGCAGCTCGGCCGGGACAGGGGCATCCTACGAGCAGTACTTC. This gives the protein CASSSAGTGASYEQYF. The gene calls are TRBV5-6 and TRBJ2-5, with TRBD1 matching over 10 bases. The end of the DNA is better explained by TRBJ2-7, so the J call may be wrong. CDR1 and CDR2 from the germline V gene are SGHDT and YYEEEE. The CDR3 sequence is 16 residues long.

The chain uses TRBV19 and TRBJ1-5, with 7 bases lining up with TRBD1. CDR1 and CDR2 (germline): LNHDA, SQIVND (reference sequence). V was pared by 5 bases and J by 6 bases, with 4 bases of the junction left unmatched. This CDR3 is 13 amino acids long. CDR3 region: CASSDRVSQPQHF. DNA of the CDR3: TGTGCCAGTAGTGACAGGGTGAGTCAGCCCCAGCATTTT.

The chain links TRBV11-1 to TRBJ2-7; possible D gene TRBD1, 6 bases. The V end was cut by 6 bases, the J end by 3 bases, with 18 bases between. Looked up from germline, CDR1 is SGHAT and CDR2 is FQDESV (reference sequence). The CDR3 has 15 amino acids. CDR3 residues: CASSPSGHSIYEQYF. In DNA, the CDR3 is TGTGCCAGCAGTCCCTCGGGACACTCAATCTACGAGCAGTACTTC.

On this clone: One end of the junction varies from germline; a read error may be responsible. The chain links TRBV7-3 to TRBJ1-2; 8 bases are a match to TRBD1. The CDR3 extends over 12 amino acids. Germline CDR1 SGHTA, CDR2 FQGTGA. The CDR3 DNA follows: TGTGCCAGCAGCGAACCGGGACAGGCGATCTTTTTC. Encoded protein: CASSEPGQAIFF.

A few counts support this clone. CDR3 nucleotides: TGCGCCAGCAGCTCAGGACAGGGAAACTATGGCTACACCTTC. The encoded protein is CASSSGQGNYGYTF. V usage is TRBV5-1 and J usage is TRBJ1-2, with 8 bases identical to TRBD1. The CDR3 extends over 14 amino acids. Losses at the gene ends were 3 bases for V and 2 bases for J; bases not matched to a gene: 3. Per the germline V gene, CDR1 is SGHRS and CDR2 is YFSETQ.

This chain connects TRBV6-6 to TRBJ2-2; 8 positions agree with TRBD1. CDR1 is MNHNY and CDR2 is SVGAGI in the germline V gene (reference sequence). This CDR3 contains 16 residues. The trim removed 6 bases at V and 5 bases at J, leaving 11 bases unmatched. For the CDR3, the DNA is TGTGCCAGCAGGTCTCCCGGGACAGGAGAAACCGGGGAGCTGTTTTTT. This gives the protein CASRSPGTGETGELFF.

V and J are TRBV19 and TRBJ1-5, with D perhaps TRBD1 (5 bases). This CDR3 comprises 13 residues. Germline CDR1 LNHDA, CDR2 SQIVND (reference sequence). V dropped 7 bases and J dropped 2 bases, with 9 bases sitting between them. DNA of the CDR3: TGTGCCAGTACCAAAGGGGGCAATCAGCCCCAGCATTTT. It specifies CASTKGGNQPQHF.

Comment on this clone: One junction end does not reproduce the germline sequence, and a read error may be involved. This chain uses TRBV15 with TRBJ1-6; possibly TRBD1 for D (6 bases). This CDR3 region has 14 residues. Germline assignment: CDR1 LNHNV and CDR2 YYDKDF (reference sequence). The CDR3 nucleotides are TGTGCCACCAGCACAGGACAGTATATTTCACCCCTCCACTTT. It codes for CATSTGQYISPLHF.

This chain uses TRBV19 with TRBJ2-1, with TRBD2 matching 8 bases. The junction had 5 bases not matched to a gene; V was cut back by 6 bases and J by 1 base. The CDR3 has 15 amino acids. Germline V gene data show CDR1 as LNHDA and CDR2 as SQIVND (reference sequence). The CDR3 region has the DNA TGTGCCAGTAGCCCACGGGGGGGTTCCTACAATGAGCAGTTCTTC. It codes for CASSPRGGSYNEQFF. The whole variable domain, filled in from reference TRBV19 and TRBJ2-1, reads DGGITQSPKYLFRKEGQNVTLSCEQNLNHDAMYWYRQDPGQGLRLIYYSQIVNDFQKGDIAEGYSVSREKKESFPLTVTSAQKNPTAFYLCASSPRGGSYNEQFFGPGTRLTVL.

The rearrangement uses TRBV4-3 and TRBJ2-5; 11 nucleotides agree with TRBD1. The CDR3 has 15 residues. CDR1 is LGHNA, CDR2 YSLEER, per germline. V lost 1 base, J lost 4 bases, and 2 bases stayed unmatched. As DNA, the CDR3 is TGCGCCAGCAGCCAAGTGGGGACAGGGGGAGAGACCCAGTACTTC. Translating it yields CASSQVGTGGETQYF.

The rearrangement uses TRBV6-6 and TRBJ1-1; no clear D. The CDR3 sequence is 14 residues long. Trimming shortened V by 7 bases and J by 11 bases, and 23 bases separated the two germline ends. CDR1 and CDR2 (germline): MNHNY, SVGAGI (reference sequence). Written as DNA, the CDR3 is TGTGCCAGCACCAACGATGGCCAGGCCCTGGTTGCTTTCTTT. Protein sequence: CASTNDGQALVAFF.

This clone was seen more than once but under ten times. The J gene is TRBJ2-5, the V gene TRBV11-2; D remains ambiguous. V was trimmed by 0 bases and J by 4 bases, leaving 12 bases between them. This CDR3 has 15 amino acids. Looked up from germline, CDR1 is SGHAT and CDR2 is FQNNGV. The CDR3 loop reads CASSLDQASGETQYF. The CDR3 DNA sequence: TGTGCCAGCAGCTTAGACCAGGCCAGTGGAGAGACCCAGTACTTC.

CDR3 sequence: CASSQERPWAPYNEQFF. CDR3 in DNA: TGTGCCAGCAGCCAAGAAAGGCCCTGGGCCCCATACAATGAGCAGTTCTTC. This sequence joins TRBV14 and TRBJ2-1; D is unclear. The CDR3 is 17 residues long. V lost 0 bases to trimming and J lost 4 bases, with 16 bases between them. Germline loops: CDR1 SGHDN, CDR2 FVKESK.

V usage is TRBV14 and J usage is TRBJ1-1, with D possibly matching TRBD1 (6 bases). CDR1 and CDR2 from the germline V gene are SGHDN and FVKESK. Deletions cut 0 bases from V and 3 bases from J, with 17 bases between. The CDR3 is 17 amino acids. CDR3 DNA sequence: TGTGCCAGCAGCCAAGAGGGAACAGGGACGGGGTACACTGAAGCTTTCTTT. Its protein product is CASSQEGTGTGYTEAFF.

A few counts support this clone. This chain connects TRBV27 to TRBJ1-6; 11 nucleotides line up with TRBD1. V trimming: 6 bases; J trimming: 9 bases; junction bases outside the gene matches: 7. CDR1 and CDR2 (germline): MNHEY, SMNVEV (reference sequence). The CDR3 contains 15 residues. Here the CDR3 reads CASSRDRGYFSPLHF. Written as DNA, the CDR3 is TGTGCCAGCAGCCGGGACAGGGGGTATTTTTCACCCCTCCACTTT.

The chain is built from TRBV7-6 and TRBJ2-3; 13 bases align to TRBD2. J was trimmed by 6 bases and V by 5 bases; bases with no gene match: 11. Germline CDR1 SGHVS, CDR2 FNYEAQ. CDR3 length: 17 residues. The DNA of the CDR3 is TGTGCCAGCAGCCCAGGACTAGCGGGGGCCCGCAGGGATACGCAGTATTTT. This encodes CASSPGLAGARRDTQYF.

V usage is TRBV4-3 and J usage is TRBJ1-2; D is unclear. CDR1 and CDR2 (germline): LGHNA, YSLEER. Trimming left V 1 base short and J 2 bases short, with 8 bases between. The CDR3 length is 14 residues. The CDR3 DNA follows: TGCGCCAGCAGCCAAGGCGGGTCCAACTATGGCTACACCTTC. Encoded protein: CASSQGGSNYGYTF.

The CDR3 is CASSPLPSLGQFF. The CDR3 DNA reads TGTGCCAGCAGCCCACTACCTAGTCTAGGGCAGTTCTTC. The rearrangement uses TRBV5-6 and TRBJ2-1; D gene ambiguous. Germline V gives CDR1 SGHDT, CDR2 YYEEEE. Trimming took 4 bases from V and 12 from J, leaving 17 bases between them. This CDR3 spans 13 amino acids. Complete variable domain (other parts from reference TRBV5-6 and TRBJ2-1): DAGVTQSPTHLIKTRGQQVTLRCSPKSGHDTVSWYQQALGQGPQFIFQYYEEEERQRGNFPDRFSGHQFPNYSSELNVNALLLGDSALYLCASSPLPSLGQFFGPGTRLTVL.

V and J are TRBV29-1 and TRBJ1-2; 9 bases are a match to TRBD1. This CDR3 is built from 13 residues. V lost 5 bases to trimming and J lost 0 bases; unmatched junction nucleotides: 1. The germline V gene encodes CDR1 SQVTM and CDR2 ANQGSEA. DNA for the CDR3: TGCAGCGTTCGGACAGGGGCTAACTATGGCTACACCTTC. Amino acids: CSVRTGANYGYTF.

This rearrangement joins TRBV7-9 to TRBJ2-7; TRBD1 matches 7 bases. Per the germline V gene, CDR1 is SEHNR and CDR2 is FQNEAQ (reference sequence). CDR3 length: 15 amino acids. The J segment lost 3 bases and the V segment lost 5 bases, leaving 10 bases of the junction unmatched. The CDR3 DNA is TGTGCCAGCAGCCTTACAGGGGCCCCCCACTACGAGCAGTACTTC. This gives the protein CASSLTGAPHYEQYF. Full variable domain (missing parts from reference TRBV7-9 and TRBJ2-7): DTGVSQNPRHKITKRGQNVTFRCDPISEHNRLYWYRQTLGQGPEFLTYFQNEAQLEKSRLLSDRFSAERPKGSFSTLEIQRTEQGDSAMYLCASSLTGAPHYEQYFGPGTRLTVT.

This clone turned up a few times. The chain joins TRBV30 to TRBJ1-1; D remains ambiguous. This CDR3 contains 17 residues. Looked up from germline, CDR1 is GTSNPN and CDR2 is SVGIG (reference sequence). The V end was cut by 0 bases, the J end by 1 base, with 18 bases between. The CDR3: CAWSVSRTYRENTEAFF. The CDR3 DNA sequence: TGTGCCTGGAGTGTATCGAGGACTTATCGGGAGAACACTGAAGCTTTCTTT.